This note documents a single T cell receptor (beta chain) sequence. Its antigen is unidentified. This sample was included in a study of T cell repertoires in cytomegalovirus infection. TCRdb reanalysed the reads using MiXCR and keeps one entry per CDR3 protein. The table lists 100,000 to 150,000 distinct CDR3 sequences, approximately 30% of them singletons. Trimming left V 5 bases short and J 4 bases short, with 14 bases between. The CDR3 has 15 amino acids. In germline, CDR1 is SGHVS, CDR2 FNYEAQ. The sequences come from CD8+ T cells from cultured PBMCs, collected from culture after CMV antigen stimulation. V usage is TRBV7-6 and J usage is TRBJ2-2; tentative D call: TRBD2 (5 bases). This TCR derives from a human donor in good health (CMV status not recorded). Some clones in this sample may be carry-over from other donors' samples. This CDR3 reads CASSPPGLGTGELFF. In DNA, the CDR3 is TGTGCCAGCAGCCCCCCCGGACTCGGCACCGGGGAGCTGTTTTTT.